These T cell receptor beta chains were read from a single sample in a study of blood T cell repertoires in COVID-19. Only in-frame clones appear in the TCRdb table, and some are missing; sequencing was by immunoSEQ multiplex PCR. The sample contains about 110,000 clones, 85% of which appear only once. The sample comprised peripheral blood. Every receptor here comes from a human donor in a cohort sampled during active COVID-19. Each CDR3 is given with its conserved first and last residue. The D gene is left open where the match is weak. Rows give clone size only sometimes, using once, few, many, or a class for an expanded clone.

TRBD1	TRBV7-9	TRBJ2-7	.	CASSRGTGLHIGWYF	TGTGCCAGCAGCCGCGGGACAGGGCTACATATAGGATGGTACTTC
.	TRBV6-1	TRBJ1-2	.	CASSERLNYNYGYTF	TGTGCCAGCAGTGAGAGACTGAATTATAACTATGGCTACACCTTC
TRBD2	TRBV10-3	TRBJ2-7	.	CAINRGGSYEQYF	TGTGCCATCAACCGCGGGGGCTCCTACGAGCAGTACTTC
TRBD1	TRBV7-2	TRBJ2-7	.	CASRGTGTYEQYF	TGTGCCAGCAGGGGGACAGGGACCTACGAGCAGTACTTC
.	TRBV25-1	TRBJ2-2	.	CAIGGPNTGELFF	TGTGCCATCGGGGGGCCCAACACCGGGGAGCTGTTTTTT
TRBD1	TRBV3-1/TRBV3-2	TRBJ1-4	.	CASSLGQGCEKLFF	TGTGCCAGCAGCCTGGGACAGGGGTGTGAAAAACTGTTTTTT
TRBD1	TRBV7-7	TRBJ1-2	.	CASSPDRGPYYGYTF	TGTGCCAGCAGCCCGGACAGGGGGCCGTACTATGGCTACACCTTC
.	TRBV12-3/TRBV12-4	TRBJ2-5	.	CASSPGFGETQYF	TGTGCCAGCAGCCCAGGGTTCGGCGAGACCCAGTACTTC
.	TRBV5-4	TRBJ1-2	.	CASSPGLARGYTF	TGTGCCAGCAGCCCAGGACTGGCCCGTGGCTACACCTTC
TRBD1	TRBV28	TRBJ2-7	.	CASSLPGQGSSEQYF	TGTGCCAGCAGCCTCCCGGGACAGGGCTCTTCCGAGCAGTACTTC
.	TRBV6-5	TRBJ1-6	.	CASSYFQGTYNSPLHF	TGTGCCAGCAGTTACTTCCAGGGGACCTATAATTCACCCCTCCACTTT
.	TRBV6-5	TRBJ1-6	few	CASRLETATNSPLHF	TGTGCCAGCAGACTAGAGACCGCAACTAATTCACCCCTCCACTTT
TRBD1	TRBV5-1	TRBJ2-5	.	CASSPQGAGETQYF	TGCGCCAGCAGCCCCCAGGGGGCAGGGGAGACCCAGTACTTC
.	TRBV7-9	TRBJ1-1	.	CASTQAGFLTEAFF	TGTGCCAGCACTCAAGCGGGGTTTTTGACTGAAGCTTTCTTT
.	TRBV11-2	TRBJ2-7	.	CASSSLKWTANSYEQYF	TGTGCCAGCAGCTCCCTGAAGTGGACAGCGAACTCCTACGAGCAGTACTTC
.	TRBV7-9	TRBJ2-1	.	CASSLESGATGNEQFF	TGTGCCAGCAGCTTAGAGTCCGGCGCAACGGGGAATGAGCAGTTCTTC
TRBD2	TRBV7-2	TRBJ2-1	once	CASSNRLAGEFYNEQFF	TGTGCCAGCAGCAACCGACTAGCGGGGGAGTTCTACAATGAGCAGTTCTTC